This T cell receptor beta chain was sequenced for a study of cytomegalovirus exposure and HLA in healthy donors (dated by TCRdb to about 2017). For context, the study as a whole: An earlier analysis of 587 of the donors reported 276 Gb of sequence data and 117 million unique TCR beta sequences obtained from about 179 million T cells. An early release that covered around 590 HLA-typed donors contained about 290 gigabases of sequencing data and 80 million or so unique TCR sequences. The genetic ancestry cluster associated with self-reported Caucasian donors included about 81% of the 300 to 450 genotyped donors. The aim of the study was to test whether cataloging public T cell receptors could identify signatures of past pathogen exposure. The T cell repertoires of 670 or so subjects were profiled by immunosequencing and related to cytomegalovirus serostatus. A separate validation cohort of 100 to 150 different subjects was used in addition to the roughly 640-subject first cohort. The study combined high-throughput TCR immunosequencing, statistical association of individual TCRs with disease status, and machine learning to predict cytomegalovirus infection status. To study patterns of TCR occurrence, a later analysis re-analyzed previously published TCR beta repertoires from several hundred donors and added high-resolution HLA genotyping. Rather than drawing on any new phenotypic data, the later analysis identified candidate immune exposures from TCR beta sequences and the way those sequences occurred across donors. An earlier analysis of several hundred of the donors applied high-throughput TCR beta sequencing to assess whether each TCR beta V gene segment acted as functional or pseudogenic. Donor age, sex, ethnicity and CMV serostatus were compiled alongside the repertoire data. A later genetic analysis took genome-wide SNP genotypes for 398 of the 666 donors and used that subset as a discovery cohort. Every discovery cohort repertoire had been produced on one sequencing platform. Class I and class II HLA loci were covered by the typing at four-digit resolution. The number of donors typed differed by locus, with roughly 629-640 for A, B, C, DRB1 and DQB1, around 500 for DQA1, some 570 for DPA1, and some 470 for DPB1. Roughly 5 DR-DQ haplotypes were treated as single units for association and clustering because of strong linkage in the cohort. On average, roughly 240,000 unique TCR beta nucleotide sequences were sequenced per donor among 398 genotyped donors of the cohort, with approximately 18% of those sequences being non-productive. Summary of the overall study and its limitations: In an earlier analysis of some 550 of the donors, most TCR beta V segments were observed in productive rearrangements about 90% or about 30% of the time, broadly matching IMGT annotations. In vitro tests confirmed that three of the cytomegalovirus-associated TCR beta chains recognize cytomegalovirus antigens. HLA typing was unavailable for some donors at each locus, so association tests used only the typed subset. Because counts were too low, 15 to 20 rarely observed V segments, including chromosome 9 orphons, were excluded from the earlier analysis of fewer than 650 of the donors. Linkage disequilibrium might explain the correlated functional status among segregating V segments, but an unknown experimental factor could not be excluded. In a later analysis, several top co-occurrence clusters were reported to appear linked to parvovirus B19, influenza, CMV and Epstein-Barr virus. Presence/absence analyses assumed roughly uniform sequencing depth across donors, an assumption that may not hold. Assigning TCR associations to individual alleles was difficult when HLA alleles, especially DR and DQ, strongly co-occurred. A group of highly shared sequence variants was considered likely to be a technical artifact of the sequencing pipeline. In a later analysis, 15,000 to 20,000 TCR beta sequences were associated with specific HLA alleles at a false discovery rate of 0.05. An association between a missense DCLRE1C variant and V-gene and J-gene trimming of TCR beta chains was found in a later genetic analysis and replicated in an independent cohort. It was suggested by the authors that the approach could potentially be generalized to other disease states and immunological phenotypes. A further reported finding was that TCR beta sequences accurately predicted the HLA-A and HLA-B alleles for most subjects in the first cohort. The study listed 164 TCR beta chains as associated with cytomegalovirus. Some IMGT-functional V segments, including TRBV6-2 and TRBV6-3, could not be told apart with the 87-base-pair reads, so those segments were excluded. Most CMV-associated TCR beta chains appeared to be HLA-restricted in a later analysis, and the HLA associations seemed to be driven largely by CMV exposure. Across donors, most TCR sequences were observed very rarely, whereas some public TCRs were present in many individuals. In a later analysis, TCR association rates were found to vary across HLA loci, with the most associated TCRs seen for DRB1 alleles and the fewest for HLA-C alleles. In a later analysis, HLA-associated TCR beta chains were found to be more clonally expanded and to have lower generation probabilities than equally common non-associated chains. Cytomegalovirus status was reported to be diagnosed by the classifier with high specificity and sensitivity in both the original and validation cohorts. Immune exposure information for the cohort was limited to CMV serostatus. A later genetic analysis reported fewer N-insertions in productive TCRs among donors in an Asian-associated ancestry cluster than the roughly 700-donor mean. In this cohort, only TCR beta chains were sequenced, and detectable features were limited by the absence of alpha or paired-chain data.

In the case of this clone: No cognate antigen has been identified for it. No base-level quality is on record; no much larger clone is a single base apart.

The cohort consisted of more than 650 healthy bone marrow donors. At the time of sampling, all cohort members were nominally healthy, though unrecorded immune exposures were likely present. The donor tested CMV seronegative, placing the donor among the approximately 360 seronegative members of the cohort. Each donor provided a peripheral blood sample, and peripheral blood mononuclear cells were used for TCR beta sequencing. Genomic DNA extraction from the blood cell samples was performed with the Qiagen DNeasy Blood Extraction Kit. The library was produced with the immunoSEQ multiplex PCR assay. A mixture of 60 forward primers for TCR Vbeta segments and 13 reverse primers for TCR Jbeta segments was used in the multiplex PCR. The CDR3 region of rearranged TCR beta genes was amplified from genomic DNA by a multiplex PCR assay. The Illumina HiSeq System was used to sequence the amplified TCR beta libraries as 87-base-pair reads. The study's own analysis went as follows. A later analysis tallied some 79 million unique TCR beta chains across the 700 or so repertoires, and approximately 12 million of those chains were shared by two or more donors. A nearest-neighbor algorithm error-corrected the raw reads and collapsed the reads into unique sequences, merging closely related sequences to remove PCR and sequencing errors. To assign V, D and J gene segments, CDR3 sequences were aligned to IMGT reference sequences. Each retained sequence needed at least a six-nucleotide match to both a V gene segment and a J gene segment. Rearrangements were called productive when the CDR3 lacked stop codons and stayed in frame with V and J; all others were non-productive. CDR3 was defined according to IMGT convention as the region running from the second conserved V-encoded cysteine to the conserved J-encoded phenylalanine. In an earlier analysis of around 600 of the donors, sequences lacking an unambiguous match to a single V gene segment were excluded. In an earlier analysis of a few hundred of the donors, a V segment was called functional when productive rearrangements were above 56.7%, and segregating when the standard deviation between donors exceeded 5%. To diagnose cytomegalovirus status from the catalog of TCR beta chain sequences, a statistical classification framework was built. A later analysis assigned V and J genes by comparing TCR nucleotide sequences with IMGT/GENE-DB human TR gene sequences. A later analysis assigned CDR3 sequences and most-parsimonious VDJ recombination scenarios with the TCRdist pipeline. In a later analysis, each TCR beta chain was defined by its CDR3 amino acid sequence together with its V-gene family, and reads lacking a unique V-gene family were excluded. In a later analysis, fewer than 600 highly shared, low-generation-probability nucleotide sequences were removed to address suspected cross-contamination and a sequencing artifact. In a later analysis, a clonal expansion index for each public chain was calculated from normalized within-repertoire ranks of inferred template counts. In a later analysis, generation probabilities were computed using a VDJ recombination model fitted to out-of-frame rearrangements, and the results were checked against IGoR. Hypergeometric tests were used in a later analysis to score TCR-TCR, TCR-HLA and TCR-CMV co-occurrence, with a repertoire-size bias correction applied to the TCR pairs. False discovery rates were estimated in a later analysis by permuting HLA or CMV assignments 20 times. In a later analysis, co-occurring TCRs were grouped with DBSCAN, and TCRdist sequence similarity was added when clustering was performed within HLA-allele-positive subsets. Repertoires with fewer than 30,000 or more than 120,000 public chains, plus five repertoires with anomalous nucleotide sharing, were excluded from co-occurrence clustering. The source is immuneACCESS, and TCRdb retained only in-frame sequences with V and J called. Part of the clones is not carried over; for the studies checked, unresolved V genes explain less than half of this, and the remainder is unexplained. V and J calls and clone size are copied from that table; D and trimming were computed from the DNA. The sample includes fewer than 200,000 clones, with 75% to 90% observed a single time. The leading ten clones occupy under 6% of the sample.

The germline V end is reduced by 1 base and the J end by 8 bases; junction bases left unmatched: 8. The CDR3 goes from the cysteine to the phenylalanine over 16 residues. The kept DNA is CDR3 alone, 48 bases in frame from the first base. CDR1 SGHRS and CDR2 YFSETQ are derived from the germline V gene. Here the chain combines TRBV5-1 and TRBJ2-1, with 11 middle bases fitting TRBD2. The specimen was PBMCs. This TCR came from a man aged 25 to 45 in good health and CMV-seronegative. The sequenced DNA: TGCGCCAGCAGCTTGACTAGCGGGAGTTCATCGGATGAGCAGTTCTTC. Its protein is CASSLTSGSSSDEQFF.